This passage covers 7 T cell receptor beta chains from one sample sequenced in a study of Ad26.COV2.S vaccination and SARS-CoV-2 variants. Indicated treatment: about 20 received Ad26.COV2.S at low or high dose, single or two shots; 5 received placebo; per-sample allocation not given. Sampling was done on day 63 after the first vaccine or placebo injection. Some clones are missing from TCRdb's copy, which holds only in-frame ones; the method was immunoSEQ multiplex PCR. The sample includes roughly 320,000 clones, 85% of them seen just once. Specimen: peripheral blood, collected in a trial of Ad26.COV2.S vaccine versus placebo. The receptors shown here come from a person aged 18-60 years who received the Ad26.COV2.S COVID-19 vaccine or a placebo.

The rearrangement joins TRBV7-3 to TRBJ1-1; the D is unclear. The CDR3 runs to 16 residues. Trimming took off 3 bases at V and 3 bases at J, with 17 bases between the two ends. The germline CDR1 and CDR2 sequences are SGHTA and FQGTGA. The DNA for the CDR3 is TGTGCCAGCAGCTTTAGTATAGAGGGTAGGGACACTGAAGCTTTCTTT. Its protein product is CASSFSIEGRDTEAFF.

The chain uses TRBV5-4 and TRBJ2-3; 7 bases match TRBD2. Germline loops: CDR1 SGHNT, CDR2 YYREEE (reference sequence). J gave up 1 base and V 3 bases, and 5 bases lay outside the gene matches. The CDR3 totals 15 residues. The CDR3 DNA follows: TGTGCCAGCAGCTCCGAGCGGGGAGGCACAGATACGCAGTATTTT. This translates into CASSSERGGTDTQYF.

The gene calls are TRBV7-2 and TRBJ2-5; 9 nucleotides match TRBD2. The V segment lost 3 bases and the J segment 0 bases; nucleotides outside the gene matches: 11. Germline V gene data show CDR1 as SGHTA and CDR2 as FQGNSA. The CDR3 covers 18 residues. CDR3 in amino acids: CASSFVTSGWGYQETQYF. CDR3 DNA: TGTGCCAGCAGCTTTGTCACTAGCGGGTGGGGGTACCAAGAGACCCAGTACTTC.

The rearrangement joins TRBV28 to TRBJ2-5; D is unclear. Germline V gives CDR1 MDHEN, CDR2 SYDVKM. The length of the CDR3 is 13 residues. Trimming removed 4 bases at V and 4 bases at J, with 10 bases between. The CDR3 reads CASSSLTRETQYF. As DNA, the CDR3 is TGTGCCAGCAGTTCCCTTACTCGAGAGACCCAGTACTTC.

The chain is built from TRBV5-1 and TRBJ2-1; D call uncertain. V lost 1 base, J lost 1 base, and 9 bases lay in between. Germline V CDR1 and CDR2: SGHRS, YFSETQ. This CDR3 is 15 amino acids long. The CDR3 sequence: CASSLQTISYNEQFF. The CDR3 region has the DNA TGCGCCAGCAGCTTGCAAACCATTTCCTACAATGAGCAGTTCTTC.

This clone was recorded once. The CDR3 reads CASSYEGGEGLPQHF. The DNA for the CDR3 is TGTGCCAGCAGTTACGAGGGGGGGGAGGGCTTACCCCAGCATTTT. This chain connects TRBV2 to TRBJ1-5; a possible D gene is TRBD1 (6 bases). Per germline, CDR1 SNHLY and CDR2 FYNNEI. This CDR3 is 15 amino acids long. Trimming shortened V by 5 bases and J by 10 bases, and 21 bases separated the two germline ends.

The chain joins TRBV12-5 to TRBJ2-3, with D possibly being TRBD2 (5 bases). V was cut by 4 bases and J by 2 bases, with 10 bases left in between. CDR1 and CDR2 (germline): LGHNT, FRNRAP. This CDR3 region has 14 residues. This chain's CDR3 is CASGSGITTDTQYF. The CDR3 nucleotides read TGTGCTAGTGGTTCCGGGATTACCACAGATACGCAGTATTTT.